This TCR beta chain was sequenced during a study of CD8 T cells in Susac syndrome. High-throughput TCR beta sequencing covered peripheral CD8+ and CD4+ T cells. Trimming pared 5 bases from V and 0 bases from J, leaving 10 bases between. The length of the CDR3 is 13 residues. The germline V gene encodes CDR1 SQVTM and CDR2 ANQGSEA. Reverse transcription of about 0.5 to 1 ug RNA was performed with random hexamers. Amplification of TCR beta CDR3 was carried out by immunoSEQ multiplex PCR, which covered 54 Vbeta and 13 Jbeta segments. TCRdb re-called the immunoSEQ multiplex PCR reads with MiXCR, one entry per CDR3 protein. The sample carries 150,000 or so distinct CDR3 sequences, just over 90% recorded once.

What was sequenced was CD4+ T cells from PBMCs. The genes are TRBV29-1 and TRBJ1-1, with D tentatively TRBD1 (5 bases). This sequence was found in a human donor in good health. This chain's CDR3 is CSVRGRLNTEAFF. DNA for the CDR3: TGCAGCGTTCGGGGACGATTGAACACTGAAGCTTTCTTT. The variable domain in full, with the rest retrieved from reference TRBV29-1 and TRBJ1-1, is SAVISQKPSRDICQRGTSLTIQCQVDSQVTMMFWYRQQPGQSLTLIATANQGSEATYESGFVIDKFPISRPNLTFSTLTVSNMSPEDSSIYLCSVRGRLNTEAFFGQGTRLTVV.